This TCR beta chain was identified in a study of identical twins. This clonotype has just one count. Its antigen is as yet unknown. Addition of a universal primer site occurred through template switching, and cDNA carried unique molecular identifiers. TCRdb redid the calling of the 5' RACE reads with MiXCR, one entry per CDR3 protein. The table lists 1.5 million to 2 million distinct CDR3 sequences, 25% to 35% of them singletons. General study findings and limits: Among beta out-of-frame sequences, excess sharing between twins appeared weaker. Conclusions were based on cross-sectional statistical analysis, without following the same donors. In zero-insertion analyses, partial confounding could arise from invariant MAIT and iNKT cells.

This clonotype originated in a newborn girl in good health. The sample was cord blood.

This chain's CDR3 is CSAREVGPSYEQYF. In DNA form, the CDR3 reads TGCAGTGCCCGAGAGGTGGGACCCTCCTACGAGCAGTACTTC. This chain joins TRBV20-1 and TRBJ2-7, with D tentatively TRBD1 or TRBD2 (5 bases each). Trimming left V 6 bases short and J 0 bases short, with 15 bases between. The germline gives CDR1 DFQATT, CDR2 SNEGSKA (reference sequence). This CDR3 contains 14 residues.